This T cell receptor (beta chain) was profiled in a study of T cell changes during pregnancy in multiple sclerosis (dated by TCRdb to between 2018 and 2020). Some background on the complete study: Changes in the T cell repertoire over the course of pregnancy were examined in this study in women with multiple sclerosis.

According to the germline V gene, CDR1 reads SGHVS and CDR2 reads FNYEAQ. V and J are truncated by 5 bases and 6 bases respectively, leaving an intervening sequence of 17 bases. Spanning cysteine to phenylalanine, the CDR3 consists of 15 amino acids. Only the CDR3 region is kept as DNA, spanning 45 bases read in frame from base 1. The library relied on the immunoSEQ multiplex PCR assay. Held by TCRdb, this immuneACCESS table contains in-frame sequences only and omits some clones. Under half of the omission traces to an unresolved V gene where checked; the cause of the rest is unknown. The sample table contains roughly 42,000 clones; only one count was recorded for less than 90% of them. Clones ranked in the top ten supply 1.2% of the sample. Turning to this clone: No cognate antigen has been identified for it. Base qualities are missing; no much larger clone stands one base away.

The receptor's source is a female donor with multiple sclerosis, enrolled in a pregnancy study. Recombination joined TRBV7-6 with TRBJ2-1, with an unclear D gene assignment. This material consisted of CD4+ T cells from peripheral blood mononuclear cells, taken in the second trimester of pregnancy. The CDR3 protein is CASSLISLGRNEQFF. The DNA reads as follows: TGTGCCAGCAGCCTAATCAGTCTAGGTCGCAATGAGCAGTTCTTC. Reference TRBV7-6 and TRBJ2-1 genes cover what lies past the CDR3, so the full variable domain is GAGVSQSPRYKVTKRGQDVALRCDPISGHVSLYWYRQALGQGPEFLTYFNYEAQQDKSGLPNDRFSAERPEGSISTLTIQRTEQRDSAMYRCASSLISLGRNEQFFGPGTRLTVL.